These 24 T cell receptor beta chains were sequenced from one sample in a study of blood T cell repertoires in COVID-19 (dated by TCRdb to 2019 to 2021). Library method: the immunoSEQ multiplex PCR assay. TCRdb took over this immuneACCESS table, retaining in-frame rearrangements with V and J assigned. Such tables are incomplete; in checked studies, under half of the missing clones stem from an unresolved V gene, and the remainder is unexplained. Within this sample are approximately 190,000 clones, with about 81% of them counted one time only. The top ten constitute about 7.8% of the sample. The source material was peripheral blood. These receptors were collected from a woman between 55 and 75 years old with COVID-19, enrolled during active disease.

The gene calls are TRBV28 and TRBJ2-5; D is uncertain. The CDR3 consists of 14 residues. V dropped 5 bases and J dropped 4 bases, with 14 bases sitting between them. Germline V gene data show CDR1 as MDHEN and CDR2 as SYDVKM. CDR3 coding DNA: TGTGCCAGCAGTAGCCCCGGGTGGTCAGAGACCCAGTACTTC. Translating it yields CASSSPGWSETQYF.

The CDR3 spells CASSLSAGAEYEQYF. CDR3 in DNA: TGTGCCAGCAGTTTATCGGCAGGGGCTGAATACGAGCAGTACTTC. This sequence joins TRBV27 and TRBJ2-7, with a possible D match to TRBD1 (6 bases). This CDR3 comprises 15 residues. V was shortened by 0 bases and J by 4 bases, with 13 bases between the two germline ends. CDR1 is MNHEY and CDR2 is SMNVEV in the germline V gene (reference sequence).

Written as DNA, the CDR3 is TGTGCCAGCAGCCATGACAGGGGAAATTATAGCAATCAGCCCCAGCATTTT. As protein: CASSHDRGNYSNQPQHF. This chain connects TRBV4-2 to TRBJ1-5; 8 nucleotides agree with TRBD1. Germline V gene sequence: CDR1 LGHNA, CDR2 YNFKEQ. CDR3 size: 17 residues. Trimming took 3 bases from V and 0 from J; bases not matched to a gene: 7.

This chain connects TRBV6-6 to TRBJ2-2, with 8 bases identical to TRBD1. With V trimmed by 4 bases and J by 4 bases, 2 bases remained unmatched. CDR1 is MNHNY, CDR2 SVGAGI, per germline (reference sequence). CDR3 length equals 14 residues. DNA of the CDR3: TGTGCCAGCAGTTCGGGACAGGTCACCGGGGAGCTGTTTTTT. Its translation: CASSSGQVTGELFF.

The V call is TRBV5-4, the J call TRBJ1-4, with D possibly TRBD1 on 5 matching bases. Germline lookup yields CDR1 SGHNT and CDR2 YYREEE (reference sequence). The CDR3 is made up of 17 amino acids. V gave up 4 bases and J gave up 7 bases, with 23 bases separating them. This chain's CDR3 is CASSRRTNILTGEKLFF. The CDR3 DNA reads TGTGCCAGCAGCCGCCGGACAAACATCTTGACGGGTGAAAAACTGTTTTTT.

The V gene is TRBV10-3, the J gene TRBJ1-5, with a weak D call TRBD1 (6 bases). Trimming removed 6 bases from V and 3 bases from J, with 9 bases in between. The CDR3 extends over 13 amino acids. Germline values: CDR1 ENHRY, CDR2 SYGVKD. The chain's CDR3 is CAISWDINQPQHF. CDR3 sequence (DNA): TGTGCCATCAGCTGGGACATCAATCAGCCCCAGCATTTT.

This clone was seen a few times. The chain is built from TRBV21-1 and TRBJ1-6. TRBV21-1 corresponds to a pseudogene. The CDR3 is 15 residues long. The CDR3 bases are TGTGCCAGCACCGACGGTCGGGGTATCCGTTCACCCCTCCACTTT. Its protein product is CASTDGRGIRSPLHF.

The chain is built from TRBV5-1 and TRBJ2-7; TRBD2 matches at 11 bases. The germline gives CDR1 SGHRS, CDR2 YFSETQ. Germline trimming cut 3 bases from V and 4 bases from J; bases unmatched to any gene: 6. The CDR3 runs to 15 residues. CDR3 in amino acids: CASSSTSGTPYEQYF. For the CDR3, the DNA is TGCGCCAGCAGCTCGACTAGCGGGACCCCTTACGAGCAGTACTTC.

The chain is built from TRBV9 and TRBJ1-2; TRBD1 aligns across 9 bases. Germline V gives CDR1 SGDLS, CDR2 YYNGEE. The CDR3 spans 15 residues. The ends lost 1 base at V and 4 bases at J; junction bases unmatched: 5. The CDR3: CASSVYGTGPYGYTF. CDR3 nucleotides: TGTGCCAGCAGCGTATATGGGACAGGGCCCTATGGCTACACCTTC.

This clone has only a few counts. The rearrangement uses TRBV2 and TRBJ1-3; 7 nucleotides line up with TRBD1. Trimming at V came to 4 bases and at J to 4 bases, leaving 4 bases not matched to a gene. This CDR3 is built from 14 residues. Germline-derived CDR1 and CDR2 are SNHLY and FYNNEI. The CDR3 is CASSGGQLGNTIYF. CDR3 DNA: TGTGCCAGCAGTGGGGGACAGTTAGGAAACACCATATATTTT.

The gene calls are TRBV6-5 and TRBJ2-7; TRBD1 matches at 8 bases. V trimming: 4 bases; J trimming: 0 bases; junction bases outside the gene matches: 8. From germline, CDR1 is MNHEY and CDR2 SVGAGI. This CDR3 comprises 16 residues. The DNA of the CDR3 is TGTGCCAGCAGTTCCCTACGGACAGGGAGCTCCTACGAGCAGTACGTC. This gives the protein CASSSLRTGSSYEQYV.

J is TRBJ2-3 and V is TRBV6-5; 12 bases agree with TRBD1. This CDR3 has 15 residues. The V gene's germline CDR1 is MNHEY and CDR2 SVGAGI. V lost 7 bases, J lost 5 bases, and 7 bases stayed unmatched. In DNA, the CDR3 is TGTGCCAGCATCGGGGACAGGGGGCAAGTAGATACGCAGTATTTT. The encoded protein is CASIGDRGQVDTQYF.

The CDR3, as DNA: TGTGCCAGCAGACTGACTAGCGGGAGGCTCTACGAGCAGTACTTC. This sequence encodes CASRLTSGRLYEQYF. The chain uses TRBV28 and TRBJ2-7; TRBD2 aligns across 13 bases. V was clipped by 6 bases and J by 3 bases; unmatched bases: 5. Germline V gene lookup returns CDR1 MDHEN and CDR2 SYDVKM. This CDR3 contains 15 residues. Full variable domain (outside the CDR3, taken from reference TRBV28 and TRBJ2-7): DVKVTQSSRYLVKRTGEKVFLECVQDMDHENMFWYRQDPGLGLRLIYFSYDVKMKEKGDIPEGYSVSREKKERFSLILESASTNQTSMYLCASRLTSGRLYEQYFGPGTRLTVT.

The rearrangement joins TRBV12-3 or TRBV12-4 to TRBJ1-5; the D is unclear. CDR3 length: 12 amino acids. V was trimmed by 3 bases and J by 4 bases, leaving 4 bases between them. The CDR3 protein is CASSFGNQPQHF. CDR3 bases: TGTGCCAGCAGTTTCGGGAATCAGCCCCAGCATTTT.

In nucleotides, the CDR3 is TGTGCCAGCAGGGAGGCGGGGGGATGGATGAACACTGAAGCTTTCTTT. It codes for CASREAGGWMNTEAFF. The chain couples TRBV7-2 to TRBJ1-1, with D perhaps matching TRBD1 (5 bases). The V and J ends lost 6 bases and 0 bases respectively, with 17 bases between them. The CDR3 has 16 residues. Germline V gene data show CDR1 as SGHTA and CDR2 as FQGNSA.

The gene calls are TRBV6-5 and TRBJ1-1; the match to TRBD1 covers 11 bases. V gave up 6 bases and J gave up 4 bases; unmatched junction bases: 4. The CDR3 length is 14 residues. CDR1 and CDR2 (germline): MNHEY, SVGAGI. CDR3 loop: CASRDRGLSTEAFF. The CDR3 region has the DNA TGTGCCAGCAGGGACAGGGGGCTAAGCACTGAAGCTTTCTTT.

J is TRBJ1-3 and V is TRBV5-6; D is undetermined. Germline V gives CDR1 SGHDT, CDR2 YYEEEE. This CDR3 region has 14 residues. Trimming pared 1 base from V and 3 bases from J, leaving 8 bases between. As DNA, the CDR3 is TGTGCCAGCAGCTTGACCGGGTTTGGAAACACCATATATTTT. Protein: CASSLTGFGNTIYF.

This clone was seen a single time. The gene calls are TRBV18 and TRBJ2-5, with 7 bases aligning to TRBD1. There are 16 residues in the CDR3. V lost 4 bases, J lost 5 bases, and 13 bases stayed unmatched. Germline values: CDR1 KGHSH, CDR2 LQKENI. The DNA of the CDR3 is TGTGCCAGCTCACGATTTACCGGGACAGAGTGGGAGACCCAGTACTTC. Translating it yields CASSRFTGTEWETQYF.

The chain links TRBV11-3 to TRBJ1-3; 8 nucleotides agree with TRBD1. The CDR3 spans 16 residues. With V trimmed by 4 bases and J by 4 bases, 9 bases remained unmatched. Germline CDR1 and CDR2: SGHNT and YENEEA. The CDR3 sequence is CASSSLARGRGNTIYF. The CDR3 DNA reads as TGTGCCAGCAGCTCACTAGCCAGGGGGCGCGGAAACACCATATATTTT.

This clone was counted a single time. The chain uses TRBV5-5 and TRBJ1-3; D gene unclear. CDR1 and CDR2 from the germline V gene are SGHKS and YYEKEE (reference sequence). The CDR3 extends over 12 amino acids. The V gene lost 3 bases and the J gene lost 3 bases, with 4 bases spanning the gap. The CDR3 protein is CASSSGGNTIYF. CDR3 nucleotides: TGTGCCAGCAGCTCGGGTGGAAACACCATATATTTT.

V gene TRBV11-2 combines with J gene TRBJ1-1; TRBD1 aligns across 9 bases. The germline V gene encodes CDR1 SGHAT and CDR2 FQNNGV. The CDR3 totals 16 residues. The V segment lost 4 bases and the J segment 3 bases; nucleotides outside the gene matches: 9. The CDR3 coding sequence is TGTGCCAGCAGCTCCCGGGACAGGGAATTTGACACTGAAGCTTTCTTT. Translating gives CASSSRDREFDTEAFF.

The chain combines TRBV18 with TRBJ2-7, with 9 bases aligning to TRBD1. CDR3 size: 14 residues. CDR1 and CDR2 (germline): KGHSH, LQKENI. With V trimmed by 5 bases and J by 4 bases, 6 bases remained unmatched. CDR3 region: CASSRQGGSYEQYF. The CDR3 DNA reads as TGTGCCAGCTCAAGACAGGGGGGTAGTTACGAGCAGTACTTC.

V gene TRBV6-2 or TRBV6-3 combines with J gene TRBJ2-5, with 9 bases matching TRBD1. The CDR3 is 14 residues long. V lost 5 bases, J lost 5 bases, and 6 bases stayed unmatched. CDR1 is MNHEY, CDR2 SVGEGT, per germline. As DNA, the CDR3 is TGTGCCAGCAGTAGGGGACAGGGCTTGGAGACCCAGTACTTC. Its protein product is CASSRGQGLETQYF.

Here the CDR3 DNA reads TGTGCCAGCAGCCCAACAGGGGGCTCGAACACCGGGGAGCTGTTTTTT. This sequence encodes CASSPTGGSNTGELFF. The J gene is TRBJ2-2, the V gene TRBV7-9; 9 nucleotides match TRBD1. Trimming took 5 bases from V and 0 from J; bases not matched to a gene: 4. This CDR3 spans 16 amino acids. Germline V CDR1 and CDR2: SEHNR, FQNEAQ (reference sequence).